This T cell receptor beta chain was captured in a study of early T cells in non-severe SARS-CoV-2 infection. TCRdb itself ran the 5' RACE reads through MiXCR, one entry per CDR3 protein. The data hold around 82,000 distinct CDR3 sequences, with 12% observed a single time. The CDR3 has 15 amino acids. Trimming cost V 2 bases and J 10 bases, with 19 bases left between them. Per germline, CDR1 SGDLS and CDR2 YYNGEE. This clonotype was found a few times. Specimen: whole blood. This chain connects TRBV9 to TRBJ2-1; possible D gene TRBD2, 6 bases. The sequence was collected from an adult who was a healthcare worker with PCR-confirmed SARS-CoV-2 infection or an uninfected control (not recorded which). The CDR3 here is CASSVGTGALLEQFF. CDR3 DNA: TGTGCCAGCAGCGTCGGAACGGGAGCCCTTTTAGAGCAGTTCTTC.